Sequencing of this TCR beta chain was carried out in a study of cytomegalovirus exposure and HLA in healthy donors. Broader study findings: In a later analysis, several top co-occurrence clusters appeared linked to parvovirus B19, influenza, CMV and Epstein-Barr virus.

Primers for the PCR totalled 60 Vbeta and 13 Jbeta. Here immunoSEQ multiplex PCR was the method, and the copy in TCRdb shows in-frame clones only, minus some. The profile shows roughly 200,000 clones, roughly 79% of them singletons. This CDR3 is built from 16 residues. CDR1 and CDR2 (germline): MNHEY, SMNVEV (reference sequence). J was trimmed by 7 bases and V by 8 bases; bases with no gene match: 16. This clone has just one count. As yet, its antigen is unknown. This clonotype was sampled from a young man in good health and CMV-seronegative. The sample was PBMCs. The chain employs TRBV27 and TRBJ1-2; TRBD1 aligns across 10 bases. The CDR3 DNA follows: TGTGCCAGCGGATTTCAGGCCGGGACAGGGGTTCTTGGCTACACCTTC. This encodes CASGFQAGTGVLGYTF.